One and the same sample provided the 2 T cell receptor beta chains below, sequenced in a study of Ad26.COV2.S vaccination and SARS-CoV-2 variants. The protocol was immunoSEQ multiplex PCR, while the TCRdb copy is restricted to in-frame clones and leaves out a portion. The data hold about 350,000 clones, with roughly 90% observed a single time. Noted treatment: about 20 received Ad26.COV2.S at low or high dose, single or two shots; a few received placebo; per-sample allocation not given. Samples analyzed were those drawn on day 63 after the first vaccine or placebo injection. The sequencing here drew on peripheral blood, taken in a trial of Ad26.COV2.S vaccine versus placebo. The receptors shown here come from a person aged 18-65 years who received the Ad26.COV2.S COVID-19 vaccine or a placebo.

This chain links TRBV29-1 with TRBJ2-7, with 7 bases matching TRBD2. J was trimmed by 2 bases and V by 4 bases; bases with no gene match: 8. This CDR3 is 14 amino acids long. CDR1 and CDR2 (germline): SQVTM, ANQGSEA. Here the CDR3 reads CSVVEAGTTYEQYF. The CDR3 DNA sequence: TGCAGCGTTGTAGAGGCAGGGACTACCTACGAGCAGTACTTC.

The chain employs TRBV6-5 and TRBJ1-2; D perhaps matches TRBD1 (5 bases). Trimming took 6 bases from V and 8 from J, leaving 13 bases between them. The length of the CDR3 is 12 residues. The germline V gene has CDR1 MNHEY and CDR2 SVGAGI. The CDR3 loop is CASSRTGEGYTF. CDR3 nucleotide sequence: TGTGCCAGCAGCCGGACGGGGGAGGGCTACACCTTC.